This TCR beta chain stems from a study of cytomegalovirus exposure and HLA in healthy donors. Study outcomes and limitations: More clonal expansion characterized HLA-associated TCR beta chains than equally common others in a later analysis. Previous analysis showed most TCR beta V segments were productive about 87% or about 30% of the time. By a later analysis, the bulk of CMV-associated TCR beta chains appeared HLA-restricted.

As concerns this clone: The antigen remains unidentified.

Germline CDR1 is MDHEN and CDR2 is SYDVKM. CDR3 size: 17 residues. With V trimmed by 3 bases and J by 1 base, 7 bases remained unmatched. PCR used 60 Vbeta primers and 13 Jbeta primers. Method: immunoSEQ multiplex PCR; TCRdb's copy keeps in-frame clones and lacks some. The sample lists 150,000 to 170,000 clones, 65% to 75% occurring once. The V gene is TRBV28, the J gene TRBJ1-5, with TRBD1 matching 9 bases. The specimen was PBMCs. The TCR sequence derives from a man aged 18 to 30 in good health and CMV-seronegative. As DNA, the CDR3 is TGTGCCAGCAGTTTGCTTACAGGGGGCCGAAGCAATCAGCCCCAGCATTTT. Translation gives CASSLLTGGRSNQPQHF.